One and the same sample provided the 15 T cell receptor beta chains below, sequenced in a study of CD4 T cells in relation to SARS-CoV-2 and coronaviruses. Their antigens are not known. Profiled with immunoSEQ multiplex PCR; TCRdb holds only in-frame clones, not every one. Of 18,000 or so clones in the sample, 70% to 75% are singletons; the top ten hold around 30%. Unexposed donor CD4+ T cells date from 2011-2018, before the COVID-19 pandemic. The cells were cultured for 10 days before CD4+ T cells were isolated. Sequencing was carried out using CD4+ T cells from PBMCs, cultured in vitro. Every receptor here comes from a human donor in good health.

The count of this clone is one. The chain employs TRBV5-1 and TRBJ2-7; D is possibly TRBD1 (5 bases). This CDR3 contains 14 residues. Trimming stripped 4 bases from V and 0 bases from J, with 11 bases between. CDR1 is SGHRS, CDR2 YFSETQ, per germline. In DNA, the CDR3 is TGCGCCAGCAGCCAGACAGAGGTCTCCTACGAGCAGTACTTC. The encoded protein is CASSQTEVSYEQYF.

The chain links TRBV6-5 to TRBJ1-6; TRBD1 aligns across 7 bases. V gave up 4 bases and J gave up 10 bases; unmatched junction bases: 7. The germline CDR1 and CDR2 sequences are MNHEY and SVGAGI. This CDR3 is built from 14 residues. The CDR3 protein is CASSLGGTASPLHF. The CDR3 DNA reads as TGTGCCAGCAGTTTGGGAGGGACAGCCTCACCCCTCCACTTT.

Notes on this clone: This specimen includes other DNA sequences encoding the same CDR3. V and J are TRBV9 and TRBJ1-3, with a weak D call TRBD1 (5 bases). Trimming shortened V by 0 bases and J by 4 bases, and 5 bases separated the two germline ends. The germline V gene has CDR1 SGDLS and CDR2 YYNGEE. This CDR3 comprises 13 residues. As DNA, the CDR3 is TGTGCCAGCAGCGTAGAGGGGGGAAACACCATATATTTT. Translated, it gives CASSVEGGNTIYF.

The chain carries TRBV18 and TRBJ1-1, with no clear D. The CDR3 covers 11 residues. V shed 2 bases and J shed 10 bases, with 8 bases lying between them. Germline-derived CDR1 and CDR2 are KGHSH and LQKENI. The CDR3 sequence: CASSPSEGAFF. Written as DNA, the CDR3 is TGTGCCAGCTCACCATCAGAAGGAGCTTTCTTT. Looking up the rest from reference TRBV18 and TRBJ1-1 gives the full variable domain: NAGVMQNPRHLVRRRGQEARLRCSPMKGHSHVYWYRQLPEEGLKFMVYLQKENIIDESGMPKERFSAEFPKEGPSILRIQQVVRGDSAAYFCASSPSEGAFFGQGTRLTVV.

V usage is TRBV27 and J usage is TRBJ1-3, with 7 bases fitting TRBD1. The J segment lost 4 bases and the V segment lost 0 bases, leaving 6 bases of the junction unmatched. CDR1 is MNHEY, CDR2 SMNVEV, per germline (reference sequence). The CDR3 length is 16 residues. The CDR3 reads CASSLSLPQGGNTIYF. CDR3 bases: TGTGCCAGCAGTTTATCCCTCCCACAGGGGGGAAACACCATATATTTT.

This chain links TRBV27 with TRBJ2-7; 8 positions match TRBD1. V lost 2 bases, J lost 7 bases, and 13 bases stayed unmatched. Germline V gives CDR1 MNHEY, CDR2 SMNVEV (reference sequence). This CDR3 has 16 residues. CDR3 sequence reads: CASSLRWTGTLSEQYF. CDR3 coding DNA: TGTGCCAGCAGTTTACGATGGACAGGGACTCTTTCAGAGCAGTACTTC.

CDR3 in amino acids: CASTDQGLAGPWGTDTQYF. The CDR3 DNA is TGTGCCAGTACGGACCAGGGACTAGCGGGCCCCTGGGGGACAGATACGCAGTATTTT. This sequence joins TRBV19 and TRBJ2-3; 12 bases are shared with TRBD2. After removal of 7 bases from V and 3 bases from J, the junction contained 17 bases not matched to a gene. CDR1 is LNHDA and CDR2 is SQIVND in the germline V gene (reference sequence). This CDR3 contains 19 residues.

This clone was found a few times. This chain connects TRBV28 to TRBJ1-4; D unclear. CDR1 is MDHEN and CDR2 is SYDVKM in the germline V gene. Trimming cost V 7 bases and J 0 bases, with 6 bases left between them. The CDR3 contains 13 residues. The CDR3 DNA follows: TGTGCCAGCAACGGCGCAACTAATGAAAAACTGTTTTTT. Translation gives CASNGATNEKLFF.

The chain uses TRBV6-5 and TRBJ1-1; D possibly corresponds to TRBD1 (6 bases). Germline CDR1 reads MNHEY; CDR2 reads SVGAGI. The length of the CDR3 is 15 residues. The V and J ends lost 6 bases and 1 base respectively, with 15 bases between them. Written as DNA, the CDR3 is TGTGCCAGCAGGTCCGGTGTGGGGGCGAACACTGAAGCTTTCTTT. It codes for CASRSGVGANTEAFF.

CDR3 region: CASSSGGAMNTEAFF. The CDR3 DNA reads as TGTGCCAGCAGTTCTGGGGGGGCCATGAACACTGAAGCTTTCTTT. The rearrangement uses TRBV28 and TRBJ1-1; TRBD1 is a possible D gene (6 bases). Germline CDR1 reads MDHEN; CDR2 reads SYDVKM. The V gene lost 4 bases and the J gene lost 0 bases, with 12 bases spanning the gap. The CDR3 is made up of 15 amino acids.

V and J are TRBV4-1 and TRBJ1-4; 8 bases are shared with TRBD1. Germline values: CDR1 MGHRA, CDR2 YSYEKL. The trim removed 2 bases at V and 2 bases at J, leaving 7 bases unmatched. This CDR3 region has 17 residues. The CDR3 sequence is CASSQLPTGATNEKLFF. CDR3 nucleotides: TGCGCCAGCAGCCAACTACCGACAGGGGCGACTAATGAAAAACTGTTTTTT.

This clone was recorded a few times. The chain employs TRBV9 and TRBJ2-3; D might be TRBD1 (5 bases). This CDR3 comprises 14 residues. Germline CDR1 is SGDLS and CDR2 is YYNGEE. V lost 2 bases to trimming and J lost 2 bases, with 9 bases between them. CDR3 sequence reads: CASSVGQFTDTQYF. DNA for the CDR3: TGTGCCAGCAGCGTCGGACAATTCACAGATACGCAGTATTTT.

The J gene is TRBJ1-6, the V gene TRBV5-5; 11 positions match TRBD1. V lost 6 bases, J lost 7 bases, and 9 bases stayed unmatched. The germline CDR1 and CDR2 sequences are SGHKS and YYEKEE (reference sequence). This CDR3 has 16 residues. The DNA for the CDR3 is TGTGCCAGCAACCTCGGACAGGGGGCGAGGAATTCACCCCTCCACTTT. Its protein product is CASNLGQGARNSPLHF.

DNA of the CDR3: TGTGCCAGTAGAGGGACAGGGTCAATTTCCAATGGCTACACCTTC. Encoded protein: CASRGTGSISNGYTF. V and J are TRBV19 and TRBJ1-2, with 9 bases fitting TRBD1. This CDR3 is built from 15 residues. The J segment lost 6 bases and the V segment lost 6 bases, leaving 11 bases of the junction unmatched. Looked up from germline, CDR1 is LNHDA and CDR2 is SQIVND (reference sequence).

J is TRBJ1-4 and V is TRBV18; D is uncertain. Deletions cut 4 bases from V and 8 bases from J, with 8 bases between. CDR1 is KGHSH, CDR2 LQKENI, per germline. The CDR3 is made up of 12 amino acids. CDR3 nucleotide sequence: TGTGCCAGCTCACTAGACCAGGAAAAACTGTTTTTT. This codes for CASSLDQEKLFF.